Described below is a single TCR beta chain sequence and its context. As yet, its antigen is unknown. The sample is drawn from a study of blood T cells in healthy people across ages. Findings of the study overall: Unsorted PBMCs ruled out conclusive naive versus antigen-experienced comparison. Age showed a roughly linear inverse relationship with TCR beta diversity per million T cells.

For the second PCR, which ran for about 6 to 11 cycles, a sample-barcoded 5' primer and a J-beta primer mix were used. The template-switch adaptor, which had 12 random nucleotides, put a tag on each cDNA molecule. TCRdb recomputed calls from the 5' RACE reads with MiXCR, one row per CDR3 protein. The table lists 900,000 to 950,000 distinct CDR3 sequences, just under 30% of them singletons. V was shortened by 1 base and J by 5 bases, with 6 bases between the two germline ends. The germline gives CDR1 SGHAT, CDR2 FQNNGV. There are 12 residues in the CDR3. These sequences were also reported in another study, on T cells of mothers and their children. This second study says: Second-PCR amplification with M1S added sample barcodes and 2-4 random nucleotides.

The chain is built from TRBV11-2 and TRBJ2-7; D not certain. The TCR comes from a woman in her 40s in good health. The sequenced sample was blood. CDR3 amino acids: CASSLGINEQYF. CDR3 nucleotide sequence: TGTGCCAGCAGCTTAGGGATCAACGAGCAGTACTTC.